The present TCR beta chain was sequenced within a study of blood T cell repertoires in COVID-19 (dated by TCRdb to the early 2020s). Regarding the research as a whole: Collaborator samples came from the United States, Italy and Spain and covered acute and convalescent phases of COVID-19. The material from the prospective study consisted of cDNA or gDNA derived from T cells, B-cell-depleted T cells, or PBMCs. Deeply sampled blood TCRbeta repertoires from subjects exposed to, actively infected with, or recovered from COVID-19 were included in the dataset. The repertoires were made available in a free public database intended to serve as a resource for research on the immune response to SARS-CoV-2. The samples were drawn from two sources: the first 160 participants of the ongoing ImmuneRACE study, and 950 to 1,500 subjects contributed by 6 global collaborators. The sample metadata nearly always contained a de-identified subject ID, COVID-19 status, age in years and sex. Where available, HLA class I and class II types were taken from metadata supplied by the sample provider and were not determined by assay-based typing. Results and caveats for the whole study, not just this receptor: The amount of clinical and demographic metadata varied by source and participant and was provided uncurated.

Notes on this clone: Its cognate antigen has yet to be identified. No much larger clone is present one base from it, and per-base qualities are unavailable.

According to the germline V gene, CDR1 reads MNHNS and CDR2 reads SASEGT. The cysteine opens and the phenylalanine closes a CDR3 of 16 amino acids. CDR3 DNA is the only sequence kept; it has 48 bases, read in frame from the first base. Trimming at the junction amounts to 2 bases on V and 2 bases on J, and the germline ends lie 13 bases apart. The collaborating institutions used their own protocols to collect whole blood in K2EDTA tubes. For TCRbeta analysis, collaborator samples were shipped as frozen whole blood, as isolated PBMCs, or as DNA extracted from either sample type. The immunoSEQ Assay, a bias-controlled multiplex PCR, was used to amplify TCRbeta CDR3 regions from genomic DNA. Processing in the source paper ran as follows. Nucleated cell counts per sample were estimated from amplification of reference gene primers within the assay. To quantify the absolute abundance of each unique TCRbeta CDR3 rearrangement, sequence reads were collapsed and filtered. For each sample, productive Simpson clonality was calculated by taking the square root of Simpson's diversity index across productive rearrangements. This is the immuneACCESS table as TCRdb keeps it, with only in-frame sequences that have V and J called. A part of the clones is gone; compared with another copy, unresolved V genes explain less than half, and the rest is unexplained. V and J calls plus clone size are reproduced from that table; the DNA served to infer D and trimming. This sample gives under 350,000 clones in total; around 89% of them show up just once. In total, the top ten clones hold roughly 4.8% of the sample.

The specimen was peripheral blood. This receptor was taken from a man aged 40-55 years with acute or convalescent COVID-19. Recombination linked TRBV6-1 to TRBJ1-5, with the D gene call left open. The DNA reads as follows: TGTGCCAGCAGTGAAAATCCCAGGCCGGGCAATCAGCCCCAGCATTTT. It codes for CASSENPRPGNQPQHF.